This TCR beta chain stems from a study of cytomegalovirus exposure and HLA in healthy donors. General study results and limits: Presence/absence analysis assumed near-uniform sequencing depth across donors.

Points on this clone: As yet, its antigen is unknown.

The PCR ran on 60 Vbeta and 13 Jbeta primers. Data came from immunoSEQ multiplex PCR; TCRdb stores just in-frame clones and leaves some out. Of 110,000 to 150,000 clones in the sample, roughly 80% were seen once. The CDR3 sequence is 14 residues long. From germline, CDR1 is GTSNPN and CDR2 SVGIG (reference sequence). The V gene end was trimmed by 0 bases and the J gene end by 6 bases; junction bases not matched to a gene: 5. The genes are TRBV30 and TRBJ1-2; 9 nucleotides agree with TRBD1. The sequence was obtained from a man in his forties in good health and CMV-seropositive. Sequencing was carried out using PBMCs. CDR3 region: CAWSVQGAQNGYTF. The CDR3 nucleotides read TGTGCCTGGAGTGTACAGGGGGCTCAGAATGGCTACACCTTC.